This T cell receptor beta chain was sequenced in a study of monozygotic twins with inflammatory bowel disease. UMIs with a 6-nucleotide sample barcode were added by template switching. TCRdb re-called the 5' RACE reads and gives one entry per CDR3 protein, without DNA. Its clone listing holds hundreds of thousands of distinct CDR3 sequences. The CDR3 contains 15 residues. Per the germline V gene, CDR1 is LGHDT and CDR2 is YNNKEL (reference sequence). On this clonotype itself: Its antigen is currently unknown.

Someone took an approximately 2.5 ml blood sample from each of the donors. Points from the study as a whole: The co-twins with IBD showed lower TCRbeta diversity (inverse Simpson) than their healthy siblings.

Sequencing was done on a sample of blood. This chain connects TRBV3-1 to TRBJ2-1. The receptor's source is a human donor with ulcerative colitis or Crohn's disease, or a healthy co-twin of an affected twin (not recorded which). The CDR3 loop is CASSQQYDVINEQFF.